This record concerns one TCR beta chain sequence. Its antigen is not known. The data were obtained in a study of shared clonotypes between healthy human individuals. Execution of the assay was at deep level. The protocol was immunoSEQ multiplex PCR, while the TCRdb copy is restricted to in-frame clones and leaves out a portion. Counted here are over 2 million clones, just under 95% occurring once; the ten biggest clones make up roughly 1.1%. Germline V gene data show CDR1 as SGDLS and CDR2 as YYNGEE. The CDR3 is 14 residues long. After removal of 0 bases from V and 6 bases from J, the junction contained 6 bases not matched to a gene. General observations from the study: Despite large depth, sorted-subset datasets appeared incompletely sequenced. Among donors, sharing of clonotypes was expected to be affected by sequencing depth.

Positive CCR7 selection of CD45RO-negative cells yielded the naive CD8 cells, and terminally differentiated effector memory CD45RA+ cells were excluded. The chain couples TRBV9 to TRBJ2-7; 7 nucleotides agree with TRBD2. The sequenced material came from naive CD8+ T cells sorted from blood. The clonotype was recovered from a young man in good health. CDR3 amino acids: CASSVASGTVEQYF. The CDR3 DNA follows: TGTGCCAGCAGCGTAGCCAGCGGGACGGTCGAGCAGTACTTC.